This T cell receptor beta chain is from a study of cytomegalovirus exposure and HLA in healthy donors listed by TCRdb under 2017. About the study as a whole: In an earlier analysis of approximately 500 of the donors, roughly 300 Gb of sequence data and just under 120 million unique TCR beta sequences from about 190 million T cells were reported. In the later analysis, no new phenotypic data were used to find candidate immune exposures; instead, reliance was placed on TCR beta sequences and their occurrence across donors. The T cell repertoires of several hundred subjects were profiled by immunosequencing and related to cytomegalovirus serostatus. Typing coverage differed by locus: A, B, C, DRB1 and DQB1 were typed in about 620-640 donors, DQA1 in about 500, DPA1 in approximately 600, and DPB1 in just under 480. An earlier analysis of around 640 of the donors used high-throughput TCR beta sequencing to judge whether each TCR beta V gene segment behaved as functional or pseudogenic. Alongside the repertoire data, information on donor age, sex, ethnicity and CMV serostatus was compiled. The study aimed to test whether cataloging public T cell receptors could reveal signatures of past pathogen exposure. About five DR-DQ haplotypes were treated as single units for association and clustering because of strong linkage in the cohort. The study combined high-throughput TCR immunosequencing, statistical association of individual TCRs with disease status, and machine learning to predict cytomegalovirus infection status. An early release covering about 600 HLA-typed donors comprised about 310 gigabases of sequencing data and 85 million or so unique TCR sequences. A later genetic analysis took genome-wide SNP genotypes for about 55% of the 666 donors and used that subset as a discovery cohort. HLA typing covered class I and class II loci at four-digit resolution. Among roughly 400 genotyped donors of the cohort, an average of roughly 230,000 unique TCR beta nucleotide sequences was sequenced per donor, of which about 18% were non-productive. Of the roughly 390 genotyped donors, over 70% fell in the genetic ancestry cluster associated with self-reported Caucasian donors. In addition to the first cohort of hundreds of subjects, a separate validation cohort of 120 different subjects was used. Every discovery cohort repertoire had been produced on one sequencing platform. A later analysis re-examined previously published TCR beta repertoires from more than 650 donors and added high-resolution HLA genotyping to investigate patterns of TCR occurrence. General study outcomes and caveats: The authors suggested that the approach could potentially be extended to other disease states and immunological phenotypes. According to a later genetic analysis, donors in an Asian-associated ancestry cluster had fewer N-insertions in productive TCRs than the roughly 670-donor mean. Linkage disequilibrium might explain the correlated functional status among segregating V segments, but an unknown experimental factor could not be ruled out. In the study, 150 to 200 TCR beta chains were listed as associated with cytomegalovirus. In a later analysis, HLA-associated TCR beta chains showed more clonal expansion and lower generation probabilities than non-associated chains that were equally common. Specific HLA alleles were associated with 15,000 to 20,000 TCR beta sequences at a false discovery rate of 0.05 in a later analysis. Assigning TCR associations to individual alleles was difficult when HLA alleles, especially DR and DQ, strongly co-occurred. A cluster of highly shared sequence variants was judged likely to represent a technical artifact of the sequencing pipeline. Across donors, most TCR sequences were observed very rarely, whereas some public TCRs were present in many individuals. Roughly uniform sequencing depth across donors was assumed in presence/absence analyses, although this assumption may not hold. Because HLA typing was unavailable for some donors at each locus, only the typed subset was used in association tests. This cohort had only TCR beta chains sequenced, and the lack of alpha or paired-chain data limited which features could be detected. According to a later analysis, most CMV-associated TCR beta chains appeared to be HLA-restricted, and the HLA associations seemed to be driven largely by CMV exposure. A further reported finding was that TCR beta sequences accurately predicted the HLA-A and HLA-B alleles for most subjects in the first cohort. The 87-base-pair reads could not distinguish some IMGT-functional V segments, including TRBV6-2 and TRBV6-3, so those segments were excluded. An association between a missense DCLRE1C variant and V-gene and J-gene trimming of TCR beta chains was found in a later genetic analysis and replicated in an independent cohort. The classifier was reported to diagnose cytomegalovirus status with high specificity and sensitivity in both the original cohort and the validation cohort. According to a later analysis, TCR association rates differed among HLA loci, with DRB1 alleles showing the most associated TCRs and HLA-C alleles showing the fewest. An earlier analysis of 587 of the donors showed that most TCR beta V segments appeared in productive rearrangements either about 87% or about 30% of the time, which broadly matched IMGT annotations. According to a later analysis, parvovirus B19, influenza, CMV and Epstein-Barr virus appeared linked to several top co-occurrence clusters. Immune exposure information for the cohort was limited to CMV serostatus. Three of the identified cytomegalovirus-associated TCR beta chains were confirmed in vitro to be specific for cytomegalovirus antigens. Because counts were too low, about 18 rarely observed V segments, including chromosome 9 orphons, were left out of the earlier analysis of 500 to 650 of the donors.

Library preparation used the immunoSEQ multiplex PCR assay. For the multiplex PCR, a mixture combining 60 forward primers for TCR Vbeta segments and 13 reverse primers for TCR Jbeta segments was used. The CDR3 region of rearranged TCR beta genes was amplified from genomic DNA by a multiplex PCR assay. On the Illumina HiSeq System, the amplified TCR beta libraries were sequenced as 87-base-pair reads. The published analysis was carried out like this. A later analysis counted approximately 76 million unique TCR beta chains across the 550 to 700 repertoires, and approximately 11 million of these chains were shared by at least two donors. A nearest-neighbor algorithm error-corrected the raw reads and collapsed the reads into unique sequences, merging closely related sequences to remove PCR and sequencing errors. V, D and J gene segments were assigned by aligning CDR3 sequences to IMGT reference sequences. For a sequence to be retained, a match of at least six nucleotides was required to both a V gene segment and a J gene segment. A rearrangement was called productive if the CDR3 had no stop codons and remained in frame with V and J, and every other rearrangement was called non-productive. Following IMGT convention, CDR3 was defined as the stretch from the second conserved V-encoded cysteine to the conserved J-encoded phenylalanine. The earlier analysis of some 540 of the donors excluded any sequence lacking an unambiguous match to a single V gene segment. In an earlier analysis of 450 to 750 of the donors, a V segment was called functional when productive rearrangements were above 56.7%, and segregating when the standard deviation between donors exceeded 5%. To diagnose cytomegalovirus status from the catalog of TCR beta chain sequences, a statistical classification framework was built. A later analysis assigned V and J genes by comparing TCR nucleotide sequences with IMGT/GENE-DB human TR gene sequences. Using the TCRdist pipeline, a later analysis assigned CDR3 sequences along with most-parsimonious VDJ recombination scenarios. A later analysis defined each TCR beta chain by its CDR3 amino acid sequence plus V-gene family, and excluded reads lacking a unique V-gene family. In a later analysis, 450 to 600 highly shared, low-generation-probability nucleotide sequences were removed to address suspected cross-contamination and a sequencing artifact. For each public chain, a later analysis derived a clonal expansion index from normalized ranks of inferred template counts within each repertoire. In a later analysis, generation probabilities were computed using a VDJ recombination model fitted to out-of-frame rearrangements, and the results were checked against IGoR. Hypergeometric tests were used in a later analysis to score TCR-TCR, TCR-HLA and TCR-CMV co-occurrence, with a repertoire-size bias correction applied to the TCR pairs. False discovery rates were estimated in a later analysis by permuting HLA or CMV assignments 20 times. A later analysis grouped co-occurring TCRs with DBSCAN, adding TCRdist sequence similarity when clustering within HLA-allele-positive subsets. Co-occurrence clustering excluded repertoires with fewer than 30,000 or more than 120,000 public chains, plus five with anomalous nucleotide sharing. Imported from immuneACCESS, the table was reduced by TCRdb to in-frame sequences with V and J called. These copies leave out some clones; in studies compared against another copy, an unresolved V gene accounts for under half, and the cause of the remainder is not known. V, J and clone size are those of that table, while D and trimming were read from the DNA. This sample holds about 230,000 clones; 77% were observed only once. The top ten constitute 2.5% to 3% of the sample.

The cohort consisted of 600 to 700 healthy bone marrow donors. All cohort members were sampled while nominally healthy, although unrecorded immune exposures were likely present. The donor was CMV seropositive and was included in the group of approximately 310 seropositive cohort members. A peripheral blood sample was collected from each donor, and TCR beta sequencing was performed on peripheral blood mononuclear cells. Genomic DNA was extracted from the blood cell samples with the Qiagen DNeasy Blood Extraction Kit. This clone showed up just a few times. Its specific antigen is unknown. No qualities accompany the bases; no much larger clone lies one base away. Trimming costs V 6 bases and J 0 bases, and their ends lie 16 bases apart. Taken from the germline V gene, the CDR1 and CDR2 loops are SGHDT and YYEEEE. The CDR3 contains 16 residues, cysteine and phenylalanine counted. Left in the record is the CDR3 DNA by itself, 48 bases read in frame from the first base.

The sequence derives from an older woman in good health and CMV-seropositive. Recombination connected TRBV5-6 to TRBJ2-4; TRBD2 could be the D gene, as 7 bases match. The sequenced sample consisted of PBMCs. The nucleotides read TGTGCCAGCAACCTCCGGGGGGCGTTAGCCAAAAACATTCAGTACTTC. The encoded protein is CASNLRGALAKNIQYF.